A selection of T cell receptor beta chains follows, all from one sample in a study of memory CD4+ T cells and cytomegalovirus serostatus. TCRdb's table, derived via immunoSEQ multiplex PCR, lists solely in-frame clones and lacks some. Here the sample spans roughly 48,000 clones, 83% being singletons. Sequencing was carried out using memory CD4+ T cells from blood. These receptors came from an adult in good health and CMV-seropositive. Each CDR3 is given with its conserved first and last residue. The D gene is left open where the match is weak. Size values are once, few and many counts, or a class for expanded clones, and some rows have none.

-	TRBD2	15	TRBJ2-3	TRBV11-2	TGTGCCAGCAGCCCCCGGCGGGGGAGCACAGATACGCAGTATTTT	CASSPRRGSTDTQYF
-	TRBD2	15	TRBJ2-1	TRBV7-9	TGTGCCAGCAGCTTAGTTAGCGGGAGATACAATGAGCAGTTCTTC	CASSLVSGRYNEQFF
-	-	13	TRBJ2-3	TRBV7-2	TGTGCCAGCAGCCCCCCTAATCGAGATACGCAGTATTTT	CASSPPNRDTQYF
medium-sized	-	13	TRBJ1-2	TRBV2	TGTGCCAGCAGGGGATTAGCTAACTATGGCTACACCTTC	CASRGLANYGYTF
-	-	12	TRBJ1-4	TRBV28	TGTGCCAGCAGCGACAGGAGGGAATTACTGTTTTTT	CASSDRRELLFF
-	TRBD2	16	TRBJ2-1	TRBV11-2	TGTGCCAGCAGCTTAGTTAGGACTAGCTCCTACAATGAGCAGTTCTTC	CASSLVRTSSYNEQFF
once	TRBD1	15	TRBJ1-2	TRBV5-8	TGTGCCAGCAGCGGGGACAGGGTAGCTAACTATGGCTACACCTTC	CASSGDRVANYGYTF
once	TRBD1	16	TRBJ2-1	TRBV7-2	TGTGCCAGCAGCCCTTATGGGACAGGGGGCAGGGATGAGCAGTTCTTC	CASSPYGTGGRDEQFF
-	-	17	TRBJ2-7	TRBV27	TGTGCCAGCAGTCCCCTTTTCGGTAGTATCATCTCCTACGAGCAGTACTTC	CASSPLFGSIISYEQYF
few	TRBD1	16	TRBJ2-2	TRBV11-2	TGTGCCAGCAGCTCGGACAGGACTTCGAACACCGGGGAGCTGTTTTTT	CASSSDRTSNTGELFF
once	TRBD2	14	TRBJ2-1	TRBV6-5	TGTGCCAGCAGTAGGACTAGCGGGAGCAATGAGCAGTTCTTC	CASSRTSGSNEQFF
once	-	16	TRBJ2-1	TRBV6-5	TGTGCCAGCAGTTACTCGTATCTAACAACCCACAATGAGCAGTTCTTC	CASSYSYLTTHNEQFF
-	TRBD1	15	TRBJ1-5	TRBV30	TGTGCCTGGAGTAGGACAGGGAGTTCAATTCAGCCCCAGCATTTT	CAWSRTGSSIQPQHF
-	-	14	TRBJ1-4	TRBV2	TGTGCCAGCAGTGAAGGCAGGGGACGCGAAAAACTGTTTTTT	CASSEGRGREKLFF
-	-	13	TRBJ2-4	TRBV5-6	TGTGCCAGCAGCTTGGACAGCAAAAACATTCAGTACTTC	CASSLDSKNIQYF
-	-	15	TRBJ2-5	TRBV18	TGTGCCAGCTCATTGGGTTCCGTTTCGCAAGAGACCCAGTACTTC	CASSLGSVSQETQYF
once	-	15	TRBJ2-7	TRBV5-1	TGCGCCAGCAGCTTGGGCGGGGGCTTCGCCTACGAGCAGTACTTC	CASSLGGGFAYEQYF